The 4 T cell receptor beta chains below all came from one sample that was sequenced in a study of blood T cell repertoires in COVID-19. Libraries were prepared by immunoSEQ multiplex PCR; TCRdb keeps only in-frame clonotypes and omits some of them. The repertoire holds fewer than 300,000 clones, with around 90% as singletons. The sequencing sample was made of PBMCs or T cells enriched from blood (not recorded which). The origin of the receptors is a woman aged 25-40 years who had recovered from COVID-19.

The CDR3 reads CASSPTGPNEKLFF. Here the CDR3 DNA reads TGTGCCAGCTCACCGACAGGGCCTAATGAAAAACTGTTTTTT. The V call is TRBV18, the J call TRBJ1-4, with TRBD1 matching 7 bases. The CDR3 extends over 14 amino acids. The germline gives CDR1 KGHSH, CDR2 LQKENI. With V trimmed by 3 bases and J by 3 bases, 1 base remained unmatched.

The gene calls are TRBV10-3 and TRBJ1-5; D is ambiguous. CDR1 ENHRY and CDR2 SYGVKD come from the germline V gene. The CDR3 is 14 residues long. V was cut by 3 bases and J by 2 bases, with 8 bases left in between. The CDR3 sequence is CAISDAGGNQPQHF. The CDR3 DNA sequence: TGTGCCATCAGTGATGCCGGGGGCAATCAGCCCCAGCATTTT.

The DNA for the CDR3 is TGTGCCAGCAATACCGGACAGGGGTCTTTTATACGAAACACTGAAGCTTTCTTT. Residues: CASNTGQGSFIRNTEAFF. The V call is TRBV27, the J call TRBJ1-1; TRBD1 aligns across 9 bases. CDR1 MNHEY and CDR2 SMNVEV come from the germline V gene (reference sequence). This CDR3 is 18 amino acids long. V was pared by 7 bases and J by 2 bases, with 17 bases of the junction left unmatched.

The chain has TRBV28 and TRBJ2-5, with 10 bases identical to TRBD1. Trimming removed 8 bases from V and 4 bases from J; junction bases left unmatched: 13. This CDR3 region has 16 residues. CDR1 MDHEN and CDR2 SYDVKM come from the germline V gene. CDR3 in DNA: TGTGCCAGCCCCCCTCCGGGACAGGGGTGGTTAGAGACCCAGTACTTC. It encodes CASPPPGQGWLETQYF.